These 9 T cell receptor beta chains originate from one sample sequenced in a study of technical replicates of blood from a few donors (dated by TCRdb to the late 2010s). Libraries were built with the immunoSEQ multiplex PCR assay. The table was pulled from immuneACCESS by TCRdb, which kept in-frame rearrangements only. Such tables lose some clones; where checked, under half of the loss comes from unresolved V genes, and the rest has no known cause. Across this sample there are 79,000 or so clones, with 90% to 95% seen only once. Jointly, the top ten make up about 0.25% of the sample. Sequenced sample: T cells isolated from PBMCs. Source of these receptors: a human donor in good health.

This sequence joins TRBV25-1 and TRBJ1-4; D unclear. CDR3 length: 14 amino acids. The germline V gene has CDR1 MGHDK and CDR2 SYGVNS. V gave up 7 bases and J gave up 10 bases, with 19 bases separating them. In nucleotides, the CDR3 is TGTGCCAGCAAACGGTCTTTGGGCGATGGAAAACTGTTTTTT. This codes for CASKRSLGDGKLFF.

The genes are TRBV4-1 and TRBJ2-7; tentative D call: TRBD1 (6 bases). CDR1 and CDR2 (germline): MGHRA, YSYEKL. Trimming left V 3 bases short and J 0 bases short, with 15 bases between. CDR3 size: 16 residues. The CDR3 sequence is CASSHPSGHSSYEQYF. The CDR3 coding sequence is TGCGCCAGCAGCCACCCCTCGGGACATAGCTCCTACGAGCAGTACTTC.

The chain joins TRBV5-1 to TRBJ1-6, with 11 bases fitting TRBD1. CDR1 is SGHRS and CDR2 is YFSETQ in the germline V gene. The V gene end was trimmed by 4 bases and the J gene end by 8 bases; junction bases not matched to a gene: 5. The CDR3 is 15 residues long. The CDR3 nucleotides read TGCGCCAGCAGCAGAGGGACAGGGGGAGATTCACCCCTCCACTTT. This gives the protein CASSRGTGGDSPLHF. Full variable domain (outside the CDR3, taken from reference TRBV5-1 and TRBJ1-6): KAGVTQTPRYLIKTRGQQVTLSCSPISGHRSVSWYQQTPGQGLQFLFEYFSETQRNKGNFPGRFSGRQFSNSRSEMNVSTLELGDSALYLCASSRGTGGDSPLHFGNGTRLTVT.

The V gene is TRBV11-2, the J gene TRBJ2-7; 7 bases map to TRBD2. V shed 4 bases and J 0 bases; nucleotides not matched to a gene: 6. CDR1 is SGHAT, CDR2 FQNNGV, per germline. CDR3 size: 15 residues. In nucleotides, the CDR3 is TGTGCCAGCAGCTCCGCCCGGGGGGTCTCCTACGAGCAGTACTTC. It is translated as CASSSARGVSYEQYF.

This chain links TRBV5-8 with TRBJ1-3; D gene uncertain. V was cut by 5 bases and J by 0 bases, with 9 bases left in between. Germline CDR1 reads SGHTS; CDR2 reads YDEGEE. This CDR3 is 14 amino acids long. The CDR3 is CASRQYDSGNTIYF. Here the CDR3 DNA reads TGTGCCAGCAGACAATACGACTCTGGAAACACCATATATTTT.

The CDR3 loop reads CATSKTGGTFLPRNTEAFF. The DNA for the CDR3 is TGTGCCACCAGCAAAACTGGGGGGACCTTCCTTCCCAGGAACACTGAAGCTTTCTTT. The J gene is TRBJ1-1, the V gene TRBV15, with a possible D match to TRBD1 (5 bases). V was cut by 4 bases and J by 1 base, with 25 bases left in between. Germline CDR1 is LNHNV and CDR2 is YYDKDF (reference sequence). The CDR3 extends over 19 amino acids.

As for this clone: Other DNA sequences in this specimen translate into the identical CDR3. V is TRBV5-1 and J is TRBJ2-5; D perhaps matches TRBD1 (5 bases). V was shortened by 1 base and J by 1 base, with 11 bases between the two germline ends. The CDR3 extends over 15 amino acids. Germline V gene sequence: CDR1 SGHRS, CDR2 YFSETQ. CDR3: CASSLLAGLQETQYF. CDR3 in DNA: TGCGCCAGCAGCTTGTTAGCAGGGCTCCAAGAGACCCAGTACTTC.

CDR3 region: CASSSIAYGNYYEQYF. CDR3 nucleotides: TGTGCCAGCAGCTCTATAGCTTACGGCAATTACTACGAGCAGTACTTC. This chain uses TRBV7-2 with TRBJ2-7; D is ambiguous. The CDR3 loop spans 16 amino acids. The ends were cut back, 4 bases at V and 3 bases at J, with 19 bases in the middle. Germline CDR1 is SGHTA and CDR2 is FQGNSA.

The sample holds a few counts of this clone. This sequence joins TRBV2 and TRBJ2-3; TRBD2 matches at 7 bases. CDR3 length: 12 residues. V dropped 6 bases and J dropped 5; count of bases not matched to a gene: 2. Per the germline V gene, CDR1 is SNHLY and CDR2 is FYNNEI. The CDR3 is CASRERGDTQYF. The CDR3 DNA sequence: TGTGCCAGCAGGGAGCGGGGAGATACGCAGTATTTT.